This T cell receptor (beta chain) was recorded in a study of cytomegalovirus exposure and HLA in healthy donors. V was pared by 0 bases and J by 4 bases, with 7 bases between. The CDR3 is 13 amino acids. Germline loops: CDR1 SGDLS, CDR2 YYNGEE. In the PCR, 60 Vbeta and 13 Jbeta primers were used. Sequenced by immunoSEQ multiplex PCR; TCRdb stores in-frame clones only, minus some. The sample lists 120,000 or so clones, roughly 80% occurring once. The TCR was taken from a man aged 25 to 40 in good health and CMV-seropositive. V usage is TRBV9 and J usage is TRBJ1-1, with D hard to call. Sequencing was carried out using PBMCs. The chain's CDR3 is CASSVEIFTEAFF. DNA for the CDR3: TGTGCCAGCAGCGTAGAAATCTTCACTGAAGCTTTCTTT.